This T cell receptor beta chain appears in the sequencing data of a study of CD4 and CD8 cells across lung adenocarcinoma regions. Donors had localized lung adenocarcinoma, a non-small cell lung cancer. This clonotype turned up a few times. CDR3 length: 14 amino acids. Germline V gene data show CDR1 as MNHNS and CDR2 as SASEGT. The V gene lost 1 base and the J gene lost 5 bases, with 11 bases spanning the gap. TCRdb processed the PCR reads anew with MiXCR; each CDR3 protein has one entry. The sample shows 20,000 or so distinct CDR3 sequences, 45% to 50% of them seen only once. J is TRBJ1-2 and V is TRBV6-1; D gene unclear. The source is a male donor with lung adenocarcinoma. The CD4 and CD8 labels of this study may be unreliable. Input material: CD8+ T cells from the margin of a lung tumor. The CDR3 sequence: CASSEGPGPYGYTF. The CDR3 nucleotides are TGTGCCAGCAGTGAAGGTCCAGGACCTTATGGCTACACCTTC.